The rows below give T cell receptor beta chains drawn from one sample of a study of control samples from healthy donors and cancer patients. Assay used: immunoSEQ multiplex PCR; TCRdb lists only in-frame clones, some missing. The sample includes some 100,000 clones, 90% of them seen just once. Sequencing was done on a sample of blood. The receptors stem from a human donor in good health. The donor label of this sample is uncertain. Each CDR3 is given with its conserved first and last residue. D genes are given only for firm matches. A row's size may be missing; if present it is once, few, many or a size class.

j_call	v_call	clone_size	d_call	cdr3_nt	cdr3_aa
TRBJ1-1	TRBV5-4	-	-	TGTGCCAGCAGCTTGGATTTAGGGGGTCAAGCTTTCTTT	CASSLDLGGQAFF
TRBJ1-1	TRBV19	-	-	TGTGCCAGTAGTCCCAAGACCGTTGAAGCTTTCTTT	CASSPKTVEAFF
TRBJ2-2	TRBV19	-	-	TGTGCCAGTAGTATTTCCGGGGGGCGCGGCGGGGAGCTGTTTTTT	CASSISGGRGGELFF
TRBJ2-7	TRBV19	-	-	TGTGCCAGTAGTCCCCGGGATCCCTACGAGCAGTACTTC	CASSPRDPYEQYF
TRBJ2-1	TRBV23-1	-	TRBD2	TGCGCCAGCAGTCATAGTAGCGGGGGGGGAAAAGACAATGAGCAGTTCTTC	CASSHSSGGGKDNEQFF
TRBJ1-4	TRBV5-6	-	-	TGTGCCAGCAGCTCCCGGGACGGAGGAGAAAAACTGTTTTTT	CASSSRDGGEKLFF
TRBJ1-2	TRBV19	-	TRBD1	TGTGCCAGTAGTAAAGGGGACAGCACCAAATATGGCTACACCTTC	CASSKGDSTKYGYTF
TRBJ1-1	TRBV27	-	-	TGTGCCAGCAGTTTATTCGGGGGGGGGACCACTGAAGCTTTCTTT	CASSLFGGGTTEAFF
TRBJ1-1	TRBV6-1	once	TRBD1	TGTGCCAGCAGTGATCCCACAGGGGGCGATCCCGGAGCTTTCTTT	CASSDPTGGDPGAFF
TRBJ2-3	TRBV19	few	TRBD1	TGTGCCAGTAGTGACTCCCCCGGACAGGGGTGGGCAGATACGCAGTATTTT	CASSDSPGQGWADTQYF
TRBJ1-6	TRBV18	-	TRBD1	TGTGCCAGCTCACAGGGGGCAGACTATAATTCACCCCTCCACTTT	CASSQGADYNSPLHF
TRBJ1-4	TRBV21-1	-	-	TGTGCCAGCACCATAAAATTTGGGCCAGGGGGCGAGGGAAAAACTGTTTTT	CASTIKFGPGGEGKTVF
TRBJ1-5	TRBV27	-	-	TGTGCCAGCAGTCTAAGGGAGAGCAATCAGCCCCAGCATTTT	CASSLRESNQPQHF
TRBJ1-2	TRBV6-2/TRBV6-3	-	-	TGTGCCAGCAGCCGATTTCAGGGATATGGCTACACCTTC	CASSRFQGYGYTF
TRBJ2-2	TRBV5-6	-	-	TGTGCCAGCAGCTTGGGACGGTTGAACACCGGGGAGCTGTTTTTT	CASSLGRLNTGELFF
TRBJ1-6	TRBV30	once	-	TGTGCCTGGAGGCGGGGTCCTTCACCCCTCCACTTT	CAWRRGPSPLHF
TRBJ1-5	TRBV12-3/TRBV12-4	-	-	TGTGCCAGCAGTTTAGACTTAAATCAGCCCCAGCATTTT	CASSLDLNQPQHF
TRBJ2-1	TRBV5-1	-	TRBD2	TGCGCCAGCAGCTCAGGACTAGCGGACTACAATGAGCAGTTCTTC	CASSSGLADYNEQFF
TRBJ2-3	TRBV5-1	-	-	TGCGCCAGCAGCCGCGGGGCCCTCTCGGTGGGAACAGATACGCAGTATTTT	CASSRGALSVGTDTQYF
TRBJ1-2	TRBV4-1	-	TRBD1	TGCGCCAGCAGCCAAACTCAAAGATGGTCGGACAGGCTCCTCACCTTC	CASSQTQRWSDRLLTF
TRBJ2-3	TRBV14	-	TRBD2	TGTGCCAGCAGCCCTACGGTCCGGACTAGCGTCGCAGATACGCAGTATTTT	CASSPTVRTSVADTQYF
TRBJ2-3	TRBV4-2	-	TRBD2	TGTGCCAGCAGCCAAGGCAGCGGGGGGGCCCCAGATACGCAGTATTTT	CASSQGSGGAPDTQYF
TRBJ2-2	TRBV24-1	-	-	TGTGCCACCAGTGATGTCGACAGAGGAAATCCCGGGGAGCTGTTTTTT	CATSDVDRGNPGELFF
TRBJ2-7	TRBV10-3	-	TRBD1	TGTGCCATCAGCACGACAGGGGACGAGCAGTACTTC	CAISTTGDEQYF
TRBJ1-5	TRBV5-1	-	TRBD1	TGCGCCAGCAGCTCCGGGGACAGGGCAAATCAGCCCCAGCATTTT	CASSSGDRANQPQHF
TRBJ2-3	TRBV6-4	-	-	TGTGCCAGCAGTGGTACAGAGACAGATACGCAGTATTTT	CASSGTETDTQYF
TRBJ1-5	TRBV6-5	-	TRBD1	TGTGCCAGCAGTTCCGACAGGGGGCGAAATCAGCCCCAGCATTTT	CASSSDRGRNQPQHF
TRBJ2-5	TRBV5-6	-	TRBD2	TGTGCCAGCAGTCGAACCAGGGAGGGAGAGACCCAGTACTTC	CASSRTREGETQYF
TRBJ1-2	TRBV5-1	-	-	TGCGCCAGCAGCTTGGGGCCGGGGAGTATCTATGGCTACACCTTC	CASSLGPGSIYGYTF
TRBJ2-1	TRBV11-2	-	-	TGTGCCAGCAGCTTGGGTAATCAGGCTGAGCAGTTCTTC	CASSLGNQAEQFF
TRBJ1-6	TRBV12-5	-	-	TGTGCTAGTACGCTCCTTAATTCACCCCTCCACTTT	CASTLLNSPLHF
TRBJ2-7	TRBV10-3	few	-	TGTGCCATCAGTGACTCAGGGGCATACGAGCAGTACTTC	CAISDSGAYEQYF
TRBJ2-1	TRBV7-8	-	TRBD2	TGTGCCAGCAGCTTTCCGACTAGCGGGGGGACTACATATGAGCAGTTCTTC	CASSFPTSGGTTYEQFF
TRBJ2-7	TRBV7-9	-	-	TGTGCCAGCAGCTTAGTGGGTGAGCAGTACTTC	CASSLVGEQYF
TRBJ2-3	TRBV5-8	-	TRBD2	TGTGCCAGCAGCTTGAGTGGACTAGCAAGTGCAGATACGCAGTATTTT	CASSLSGLASADTQYF
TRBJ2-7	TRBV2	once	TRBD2	TGTGCCAGCAGTGAAAGGGCTAGCGGGAAACCTTACGAGCAGTACTTC	CASSERASGKPYEQYF
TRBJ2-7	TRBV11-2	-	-	TGTGCCAGCAGCCGATCACAGGGAGAGTCCTACGAGCAGTACTTC	CASSRSQGESYEQYF
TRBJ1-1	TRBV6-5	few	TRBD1	TGTGCCAGCAGGGGGCGGACAGGGAACACTGAAGCTTTCTTT	CASRGRTGNTEAFF
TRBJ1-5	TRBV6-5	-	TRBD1	TGTGCCAGCAGGGTGGACAGGGGCAATCAGCCCCAGCATTTT	CASRVDRGNQPQHF
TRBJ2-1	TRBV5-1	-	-	TGCGCCAGCAGGGCCACGGAAAACAATGAGCAGTTCTTC	CASRATENNEQFF
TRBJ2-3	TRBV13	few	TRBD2	TGTGCCAGCAGCTTAGCCCCCCGGGGGGGAAAGACAGATACGCAGTATTTT	CASSLAPRGGKTDTQYF
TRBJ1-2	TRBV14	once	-	TGTGCCAGCAGCCCGGACACCTATGGCTACACCTTC	CASSPDTYGYTF